The clone carrying this T cell receptor beta chain came up many times. The antigen remains undetermined. The CDR3 has 17 amino acids. CDR1 and CDR2 (germline): SGHTA, FQGNSA. Trimming removed 2 bases from V and 0 bases from J, with 16 bases in between. One entry per CDR3 protein results from TCRdb running MiXCR on the reads. The table lists around 710,000 distinct CDR3 sequences, almost 30% of them singletons, with about 12% in the top ten. The data derive from a study of T cell repertoires in cytomegalovirus infection. About the study: Public TCR beta signatures were indicative of both CMV infection and a matching HLA type.

Broader study findings: Across the ex vivo response, the dominant clonotypes were HLA-C-restricted CMV-specific TCR beta clonotypes.

V is TRBV7-2 and J is TRBJ2-5; D might be TRBD1 (5 bases). The TCR comes from a human donor in good health (CMV status not recorded). Some clones in this sample may be carry-over from other donors' samples. This specimen was cultured CD8+ T cells from PBMCs, taken from culture after CMV antigen stimulation. CDR3 in DNA: TGTGCCAGCAGCTTATTTGGGCCACAGGAGTACCAAGAGACCCAGTACTTC. Protein product: CASSLFGPQEYQETQYF.